Sequencing of this TCR beta chain was carried out in a study of cytomegalovirus exposure and HLA in healthy donors (dated by TCRdb to 2016 to 2017). With respect to the entire study: In an earlier analysis of 450 to 750 of the donors, 250 to 350 Gb of sequence data and 120 million or so unique TCR beta sequences from 150 million to 200 million T cells were reported. An early release covering approximately 600 HLA-typed donors comprised 250 to 350 gigabases of sequencing data and some 79 million unique TCR sequences. The genetic ancestry cluster associated with self-reported Caucasian donors included around 76% of the roughly 400 genotyped donors. The aim of the study was to test whether cataloging public T cell receptors could identify signatures of past pathogen exposure. The T cell repertoires of some 700 subjects were profiled by immunosequencing and related to cytomegalovirus serostatus. In addition to the first cohort of roughly 670 subjects, a separate validation cohort of 120 different subjects was used. The study combined high-throughput TCR immunosequencing, statistical association of individual TCRs with disease status, and machine learning to predict cytomegalovirus infection status. In a later analysis, previously published TCR beta repertoires from 600 to 850 donors were re-analyzed and high-resolution HLA genotyping was added so that TCR occurrence patterns could be studied. The later analysis used no new phenotypic data to find candidate immune exposures, relying instead on TCR beta sequences and their occurrence across donors. An earlier analysis of roughly 580 of the donors used high-throughput TCR beta sequencing to judge whether each TCR beta V gene segment behaved as functional or pseudogenic. Donor age, sex, ethnicity and CMV serostatus were collected together with the repertoire data. In a later genetic analysis, genome-wide SNP genotypes for about 60% of the 666 donors were used, and that subset was treated as a discovery cohort. Every repertoire in the discovery cohort had been generated on one and the same sequencing platform. Both class I and class II loci were covered by HLA typing, at four-digit resolution. Typing coverage differed by locus: A, B, C, DRB1 and DQB1 were typed in roughly 620-630 donors, DQA1 in about 560, DPA1 in some 570, and DPB1 in approximately 450. A handful of DR-DQ haplotypes were handled as single units for association and clustering because linkage in the cohort was strong. Among some 410 genotyped donors of the cohort, an average of about 220,000 unique TCR beta nucleotide sequences was sequenced per donor, of which 15% to 20% were non-productive.

On this clone: Its antigen remains undetermined. Qualities for individual bases were not recorded, and no much larger clone is one base off.

The cohort was made up of about 610 healthy bone marrow donors. At the time of sampling, every cohort member was nominally healthy, though immune exposures that went unrecorded were likely present. The donor was CMV seronegative and was included in the group of approximately 350 seronegative cohort members. A peripheral blood sample was collected from each donor, and TCR beta sequencing was performed on peripheral blood mononuclear cells. The Qiagen DNeasy Blood Extraction Kit was used to extract genomic DNA from the blood cell samples. The CDR3 sequence holds 14 residues, the cysteine and phenylalanine included. The DNA shown is the 42-base CDR3, in frame from base 1. At the junction V is shortened by 6 bases and J by 1 base, with 9 bases in between. Via the germline V gene, CDR1 is SGHTA and CDR2 FQGTGA. Library construction relied on the immunoSEQ multiplex PCR assay. For the multiplex PCR, a mixture combining 60 forward primers for TCR Vbeta segments and 13 reverse primers for TCR Jbeta segments was used. Amplification of the CDR3 region of rearranged TCR beta genes was performed with a multiplex PCR assay on genomic DNA. Amplified TCR beta libraries were sequenced as 87-base-pair reads on the Illumina HiSeq System. On the study's bioinformatics: Across the 700 or so repertoires, a later analysis counted about 81 million unique TCR beta chains, 9.5 million to 13 million of which were shared by at least two donors. Raw reads were error-corrected and collapsed into unique sequences by a nearest-neighbor algorithm in which closely related sequences were merged to remove PCR and sequencing errors. To assign V, D and J gene segments, CDR3 sequences were aligned to IMGT reference sequences. For a sequence to be retained, a match of at least six nucleotides to both a V gene segment and a J gene segment was required. Rearrangements were called productive when the CDR3 lacked stop codons and stayed in frame with V and J; all others were non-productive. CDR3 was defined by IMGT convention, running from the second conserved V-encoded cysteine to the conserved J-encoded phenylalanine. The earlier analysis of about 500 of the donors excluded sequences that lacked an unambiguous match to a single V gene segment. An earlier analysis of several hundred of the donors called V segments functional above 56.7% productive rearrangements and segregating when the between-donor standard deviation exceeded 5%. A statistical classification framework was built for diagnosing cytomegalovirus status from the catalog of TCR beta chain sequences. In a later analysis, TCR nucleotide sequences were compared against IMGT/GENE-DB human TR gene sequences so that V and J genes could be assigned. A later analysis assigned CDR3 sequences and most-parsimonious VDJ recombination scenarios with the TCRdist pipeline. In a later analysis, each TCR beta chain was defined by its CDR3 amino acid sequence together with its V-gene family, and reads without a unique V-gene family were excluded. In a later analysis, 550 to 650 highly shared, low-generation-probability nucleotide sequences were removed to address suspected cross-contamination and a sequencing artifact. In a later analysis, a clonal expansion index for each public chain was calculated from normalized within-repertoire ranks of inferred template counts. A later analysis computed generation probabilities with a VDJ recombination model fitted to out-of-frame rearrangements, and checked the results against IGoR. In a later analysis, hypergeometric tests were used to score TCR-TCR, TCR-HLA and TCR-CMV co-occurrence, with a repertoire-size bias correction applied to TCR pairs. False discovery rates were estimated in a later analysis by permuting HLA or CMV assignments 20 times. In a later analysis, co-occurring TCRs were grouped using DBSCAN, and TCRdist sequence similarity was added for clustering within HLA-allele-positive subsets. Co-occurrence clustering excluded repertoires with fewer than 30,000 or more than 120,000 public chains, plus five with anomalous nucleotide sharing. TCRdb holds this immuneACCESS table with in-frame rearrangements only. Some clones are missing; in checked studies, unresolved V genes explain under half, and the rest has no known cause. V and J calls and clone size follow that table, whereas D and trimming were derived from the DNA. Here the sample has some 90,000 clones; roughly three quarters occur a single time. Approximately 3% of the sample is taken by the ten largest.

The full study reports these points: Roughly 17 rarely observed V segments, including chromosome 9 orphons, were excluded from the earlier analysis of some 590 of the donors because counts were too low. At a false discovery rate of 0.05, a later analysis linked 15,000 to 20,000 TCR beta sequences to specific HLA alleles. In the study, around 150 TCR beta chains were listed as associated with cytomegalovirus. Only TCR beta chains were sequenced in this cohort, and the absence of alpha or paired-chain data limited detectable features. In a later genetic analysis, fewer N-insertions in productive TCRs were reported among donors in an Asian-associated ancestry cluster than the roughly 640-donor mean. In a later analysis, the rate of TCR association differed among HLA loci, with DRB1 alleles having the most associated TCRs and HLA-C alleles having the fewest. The authors suggested that the approach could potentially be extended to other disease states and immunological phenotypes. The sequencing pipeline was judged likely to have produced a cluster of highly shared sequence variants as a technical artifact. Roughly uniform sequencing depth across donors was assumed in presence/absence analyses, although this assumption may not hold. In an earlier analysis of more than 500 of the donors, most TCR beta V segments appeared in productive rearrangements about 87% or about 30% of the time, broadly matching IMGT annotations. A later analysis reported that several top co-occurrence clusters appeared linked to parvovirus B19, influenza, CMV and Epstein-Barr virus. When HLA alleles, especially DR and DQ, strongly co-occurred, attributing TCR associations to individual alleles was difficult. Linkage disequilibrium might explain the correlated functional status among segregating V segments, but an unknown experimental factor could not be ruled out. Because the 87-base-pair reads could not distinguish some IMGT-functional V segments, including TRBV6-2 and TRBV6-3, those segments were excluded. Compared with equally common non-associated chains, HLA-associated TCR beta chains in a later analysis were more clonally expanded and had lower generation probabilities. A later analysis found that most CMV-associated TCR beta chains appeared HLA-restricted, with HLA associations seemingly driven largely by CMV exposure. Because HLA typing was missing for some donors at each locus, association tests included only the typed subset. A further reported finding was that TCR beta sequences accurately predicted the HLA-A and HLA-B alleles for most subjects in the first cohort. A few of the identified cytomegalovirus-associated TCR beta chains were confirmed in vitro to be specific for cytomegalovirus antigens. Most TCR sequences were observed very rarely across donors, whereas some public TCRs were present in many individuals. Cytomegalovirus status was reported to be diagnosed by the classifier with high specificity and sensitivity in both the original and validation cohorts. An association between a missense DCLRE1C variant and V-gene and J-gene trimming of TCR beta chains was found in a later genetic analysis and replicated in an independent cohort. Immune exposure information for the cohort was limited to CMV serostatus.

The sequence is built from TRBV7-3 and TRBJ2-2; matching of 5 bases hints at TRBD1 as the D gene. Specimen: PBMCs. This TCR came from a man aged 40-55 years in good health and CMV-seronegative. The CDR3 loop reads CASRPDRNTGELFF. The bases are TGTGCCAGCAGACCAGACAGGAACACCGGGGAGCTGTTTTTT.